The rows below give T cell receptor beta chains drawn from one sample of a study of blood T cells in healthy people across ages. TCRdb reanalysed the 5' RACE reads using MiXCR and keeps one entry per CDR3 protein. The profile covers approximately 780,000 distinct CDR3 sequences, with roughly 24% appearing a single time and 3% taken by the ten largest. The data also belong to a second study, concerning T cells of mothers and their children.

The sequencing input was blood. The receptor source for this set is a boy younger than 18 in good health. The CDR3 runs from the conserved cysteine through the conserved F or W. The D gene is left open where the match is weak. Some rows mark clone size as missing; the rest say once, few, many or name a class of expanded clone.

d_call: TRBD2; clone_size: .; j_call: TRBJ2-1; v_call: TRBV12-3/TRBV12-4; cdr3_nt: TGTGCCAACAGCTCTAGCGGGGGGGCCAGTGGTGAGCAGTTCTTC; cdr3_aa: CANSSSGGASGEQFF
d_call: TRBD2; clone_size: .; j_call: TRBJ2-5; v_call: TRBV2; cdr3_nt: TGTGCCAGCAGTGCCAGACTAGCGGCAGAGACCCAGTACTTC; cdr3_aa: CASSARLAAETQYF
d_call: TRBD2; clone_size: .; j_call: TRBJ2-2; v_call: TRBV28; cdr3_nt: TGTGCCAGCAGACCTTCTAGCGGGAGCATCACCGGGGAGCTGTTTTTT; cdr3_aa: CASRPSSGSITGELFF
d_call: .; clone_size: few; j_call: TRBJ2-7; v_call: TRBV28; cdr3_nt: TGTGCCAGCAGTTTGTATGGCGCGGGCTACGAGCAGTACTTC; cdr3_aa: CASSLYGAGYEQYF
d_call: .; clone_size: .; j_call: TRBJ1-3; v_call: TRBV5-1; cdr3_nt: TGCGCCAGCAGCTTCGATTCCTCTGGAAACACCATATATTTT; cdr3_aa: CASSFDSSGNTIYF
d_call: .; clone_size: few; j_call: TRBJ2-7; v_call: TRBV4-1; cdr3_nt: TGCGCCAGCAGCGTCCAAGCGGGCCCCTACGAGCAGTACTTC; cdr3_aa: CASSVQAGPYEQYF
d_call: TRBD1; clone_size: few; j_call: TRBJ2-7; v_call: TRBV12-3/TRBV12-4; cdr3_nt: TGTGCCAGCAGTTTTGGACAGGGGGCTCCCTTTGGATACGAGCAGTACTTC; cdr3_aa: CASSFGQGAPFGYEQYF
d_call: .; clone_size: few; j_call: TRBJ1-1; v_call: TRBV4-1; cdr3_nt: TGCGCCAGCAGCCAAGTAGTATTATCGGGCCCTGGGGCTGAAGCTTTCTTT; cdr3_aa: CASSQVVLSGPGAEAFF
d_call: TRBD1; clone_size: .; j_call: TRBJ1-4; v_call: TRBV27; cdr3_nt: TGTGCCAGCAGGCGAGACAGGGGAGGGAGTGAAAAACTGTTTTTT; cdr3_aa: CASRRDRGGSEKLFF
d_call: .; clone_size: few; j_call: TRBJ2-7; v_call: TRBV29-1; cdr3_nt: TGCAGCGGGAGCAGGGGGGGCGAGCAGTACTTC; cdr3_aa: CSGSRGGEQYF
d_call: .; clone_size: few; j_call: TRBJ2-5; v_call: TRBV12-3/TRBV12-4; cdr3_nt: TGTGCCAGCAGTTGGTCAGCGGGTAAAGAGACCCAGTACTTC; cdr3_aa: CASSWSAGKETQYF
d_call: TRBD1; clone_size: few; j_call: TRBJ2-7; v_call: TRBV18; cdr3_nt: TGTGCCAGCTCGCGGGACAGGAACTCCTACGAGCAGTACTTC; cdr3_aa: CASSRDRNSYEQYF
d_call: .; clone_size: .; j_call: TRBJ2-5; v_call: TRBV14; cdr3_nt: TGTGCCAGCAGCCAGGGAGCCTCCAGAAACCGAGAGACCCAGTACTTC; cdr3_aa: CASSQGASRNRETQYF
d_call: .; clone_size: .; j_call: TRBJ1-1; v_call: TRBV23-1; cdr3_nt: TGCGCCAGCAGTCAATCCCACACTGAAGCTTTCTTT; cdr3_aa: CASSQSHTEAFF
d_call: TRBD2; clone_size: few; j_call: TRBJ2-3; v_call: TRBV28; cdr3_nt: TGTGCCAGCAGTCCCTCCCTCCTAGCGGGTGGCACAGATACGCAGTATTTT; cdr3_aa: CASSPSLLAGGTDTQYF
d_call: TRBD2; clone_size: .; j_call: TRBJ2-4; v_call: TRBV4-1; cdr3_nt: TGCGCCAGTTCGCCGGGACTAGCGGGGGGGCGGGGCAAAAACATTCAGTACTTC; cdr3_aa: CASSPGLAGGRGKNIQYF
d_call: TRBD2; clone_size: many; j_call: TRBJ2-5; v_call: TRBV3-1; cdr3_nt: TGTGCCAGCAGCCAAGATCTTGGACTAGCCGCGTTCTTC; cdr3_aa: CASSQDLGLAAFF
d_call: .; clone_size: .; j_call: TRBJ1-6; v_call: TRBV5-1; cdr3_nt: TGCGCCAGCAGCTCCGGACAGAAAAATTCACCCCTCCACTTT; cdr3_aa: CASSSGQKNSPLHF
d_call: .; clone_size: .; j_call: TRBJ2-7; v_call: TRBV2; cdr3_nt: TGTGCCAGCAGTAGGCCAGGAGTGTACGAGCAGTACTTC; cdr3_aa: CASSRPGVYEQYF
d_call: .; clone_size: few; j_call: TRBJ2-2; v_call: TRBV5-1; cdr3_nt: TGCGCCAGCAGCTTGGCTGTGGGACCCACCGGGGAGCTGTTTTTT; cdr3_aa: CASSLAVGPTGELFF
d_call: .; clone_size: .; j_call: TRBJ2-5; v_call: TRBV6-5; cdr3_nt: TGTGCCAGACGGAGGGAAGGGTTCCAAGAGACCCAGTACTTC; cdr3_aa: CARRREGFQETQYF
d_call: .; clone_size: few; j_call: TRBJ1-1; v_call: TRBV7-3; cdr3_nt: TGTGCCAGCAGCCCCGGGGGTCAAGAGAACACTGAAGCTTTCTTT; cdr3_aa: CASSPGGQENTEAFF
d_call: .; clone_size: few; j_call: TRBJ2-7; v_call: TRBV7-2; cdr3_nt: TGTGCCAGCAGCTTAGGCGGGGCCACATTCTACGAGCAGTACTTC; cdr3_aa: CASSLGGATFYEQYF
d_call: .; clone_size: .; j_call: TRBJ1-2; v_call: TRBV28; cdr3_nt: TGTGCCAGCAGTAACTGGGAGGAGGGGGGCTACACCTTC; cdr3_aa: CASSNWEEGGYTF
d_call: .; clone_size: .; j_call: TRBJ1-5; v_call: TRBV20-1; cdr3_nt: TGCAGTGCTAGAGATTCCGGACATCCAAATCAGCCCCAGCATTTT; cdr3_aa: CSARDSGHPNQPQHF
d_call: TRBD1; clone_size: .; j_call: TRBJ1-1; v_call: TRBV27; cdr3_nt: TGTGCCAGCAGTTTCATTGGACAGGGCCGTCTGGACACTGAAGCTTTCTTT; cdr3_aa: CASSFIGQGRLDTEAFF
d_call: .; clone_size: .; j_call: TRBJ2-3; v_call: TRBV12-3/TRBV12-4; cdr3_nt: TGTGCCAGCAGCGGCGAAGACAGCACAGATACGGAGTATTTT; cdr3_aa: CASSGEDSTDTEYF
d_call: TRBD1; clone_size: .; j_call: TRBJ2-5; v_call: TRBV19; cdr3_nt: TGTGCCAGTAGTAGATCAGGGGGCTTCGGTTCGGAGACCCAGTACTTC; cdr3_aa: CASSRSGGFGSETQYF
d_call: .; clone_size: few; j_call: TRBJ2-6; v_call: TRBV7-3; cdr3_nt: TGTGCCAGCAGCTTTAGGAACTCTGGGGCCAACGTCCTGACTTTC; cdr3_aa: CASSFRNSGANVLTF
d_call: .; clone_size: few; j_call: TRBJ2-7; v_call: TRBV5-1; cdr3_nt: TGCGCCAGCAGCCCTCCCCGCGATGCCTACGAGCAGTACTTC; cdr3_aa: CASSPPRDAYEQYF
d_call: TRBD2; clone_size: .; j_call: TRBJ2-3; v_call: TRBV10-3; cdr3_nt: TGTGCCATCAGTTCTAGCGGGACTAGCACAGATACGCAGTATTTT; cdr3_aa: CAISSSGTSTDTQYF
d_call: .; clone_size: .; j_call: TRBJ1-3; v_call: TRBV4-1; cdr3_nt: TGCGCCAGCAGCCCAACCCTGGGTCGCATCTCTGGAAACACCATATATTTT; cdr3_aa: CASSPTLGRISGNTIYF
d_call: TRBD1; clone_size: many; j_call: TRBJ2-7; v_call: TRBV6-6; cdr3_nt: TGTGCCAGCAGACCCGGGACAGGGGGCTACGAGCAGTACTTC; cdr3_aa: CASRPGTGGYEQYF
d_call: .; clone_size: .; j_call: TRBJ2-3; v_call: TRBV28; cdr3_nt: TGTGCCAGCAGCCCCGTCTGGAGGCTAACAGATACGCAGTATTTT; cdr3_aa: CASSPVWRLTDTQYF
d_call: .; clone_size: .; j_call: TRBJ2-5; v_call: TRBV20-1; cdr3_nt: TGCAGTGCTAGTCCGGGTTTGTTACAAGAGACCCAGTACTTC; cdr3_aa: CSASPGLLQETQYF
d_call: TRBD2; clone_size: .; j_call: TRBJ2-2; v_call: TRBV28; cdr3_nt: TGTGCCAGCTTTAGCGGGAGGAACACCGGGGAGCTGTTTTTT; cdr3_aa: CASFSGRNTGELFF
d_call: .; clone_size: few; j_call: TRBJ2-3; v_call: TRBV21-1; cdr3_nt: TGTGCCAGCAGCAAATCGGAGGGGGCGCGGACGGATACGCAGTATTTT; cdr3_aa: CASSKSEGARTDTQYF
d_call: .; clone_size: many; j_call: TRBJ2-7; v_call: TRBV28; cdr3_nt: TGTGCCCCCTCCAGGGCGCGTTTCGAGCAGTACTTC; cdr3_aa: CAPSRARFEQYF
d_call: .; clone_size: few; j_call: TRBJ2-7; v_call: TRBV21-1; cdr3_nt: TGTGCCAGCAGGGCCGGGACTCACCCAGGATCGGAGCAGCACTTC; cdr3_aa: CASRAGTHPGSEQHF
d_call: TRBD1; clone_size: few; j_call: TRBJ1-6; v_call: TRBV2; cdr3_nt: TGTGCCAGCAGTGAATTCTACCTTGGCGGGACAGGAGGGCAGTCACCCCTCCACTTT; cdr3_aa: CASSEFYLGGTGGQSPLHF
d_call: .; clone_size: .; j_call: TRBJ1-4; v_call: TRBV4-1; cdr3_nt: TGCGCCAGCAGCCAAGTCCGACAGGCAACTAATGAAAAACTGTTTTTT; cdr3_aa: CASSQVRQATNEKLFF
d_call: TRBD1; clone_size: once; j_call: TRBJ2-5; v_call: TRBV12-3/TRBV12-4; cdr3_nt: TGTGCCAGCAGTTCCAGGGGGCCTAAAGAGACCCAGTACTTC; cdr3_aa: CASSSRGPKETQYF
d_call: .; clone_size: once; j_call: TRBJ1-1; v_call: TRBV28; cdr3_nt: TGTGCCAGCAGTTTACAAAGAGGGATGAACACTGAAGCTTTCTTT; cdr3_aa: CASSLQRGMNTEAFF
d_call: .; clone_size: .; j_call: TRBJ1-2; v_call: TRBV5-1; cdr3_nt: TGCGCCAGCAGCCCCGGCGGTTTGAACTATGGCTACACCTTC; cdr3_aa: CASSPGGLNYGYTF
d_call: .; clone_size: .; j_call: TRBJ1-4; v_call: TRBV7-2; cdr3_nt: TGTGCCAGCAGCTTAGAAGCAGGGAAGCCAGGAAAACTGTTTTTT; cdr3_aa: CASSLEAGKPGKLFF
d_call: .; clone_size: few; j_call: TRBJ2-7; v_call: TRBV3-1; cdr3_nt: TGTGCCAGCAGCCGCCGTCAACGACCCTACGAGCAGTACTTC; cdr3_aa: CASSRRQRPYEQYF
d_call: TRBD1; clone_size: few; j_call: TRBJ1-2; v_call: TRBV20-1; cdr3_nt: TGCAGTGCTAGAAAGGACAGGGGTTATGGCTACACCTTC; cdr3_aa: CSARKDRGYGYTF
d_call: .; clone_size: .; j_call: TRBJ1-1; v_call: TRBV4-1; cdr3_nt: TGCGCCAGCAGCCAAGGAATGAGGGTTGAAGCTTTCTTT; cdr3_aa: CASSQGMRVEAFF
d_call: .; clone_size: few; j_call: TRBJ2-3; v_call: TRBV30; cdr3_nt: TGTGCCTGGAGTAGCAGCACAGATACGCAGTATTTT; cdr3_aa: CAWSSSTDTQYF
d_call: TRBD2; clone_size: few; j_call: TRBJ2-7; v_call: TRBV14; cdr3_nt: TGTGCCAGCAGCCGTACAGCGGGGGCGCTCGGAGAGCAGTACTTC; cdr3_aa: CASSRTAGALGEQYF
d_call: TRBD1; clone_size: few; j_call: TRBJ2-7; v_call: TRBV3-1; cdr3_nt: TGTGCCAGCAGCCAAGATTCCGGGACAGGACCCTACGAGCAGTACTTC; cdr3_aa: CASSQDSGTGPYEQYF
d_call: .; clone_size: few; j_call: TRBJ1-1; v_call: TRBV14; cdr3_nt: TGTGCCAGCAGCCGACAGACGAACACTGAAGCTTTCTTT; cdr3_aa: CASSRQTNTEAFF
d_call: .; clone_size: few; j_call: TRBJ1-3; v_call: TRBV3-1; cdr3_nt: TGTGCCAGCAGCCTCGAGGCAGCGAACACCATATATTTT; cdr3_aa: CASSLEAANTIYF
d_call: .; clone_size: .; j_call: TRBJ2-5; v_call: TRBV5-1; cdr3_nt: TGCGCCAGCACCGGACAGAGCCAAGAGACCCAGTACTTC; cdr3_aa: CASTGQSQETQYF
d_call: TRBD2; clone_size: few; j_call: TRBJ2-1; v_call: TRBV7-2; cdr3_nt: TGTGCCAGCAGCTTAAGGGGACTACCGAACAATGAGCAGTTCTTC; cdr3_aa: CASSLRGLPNNEQFF